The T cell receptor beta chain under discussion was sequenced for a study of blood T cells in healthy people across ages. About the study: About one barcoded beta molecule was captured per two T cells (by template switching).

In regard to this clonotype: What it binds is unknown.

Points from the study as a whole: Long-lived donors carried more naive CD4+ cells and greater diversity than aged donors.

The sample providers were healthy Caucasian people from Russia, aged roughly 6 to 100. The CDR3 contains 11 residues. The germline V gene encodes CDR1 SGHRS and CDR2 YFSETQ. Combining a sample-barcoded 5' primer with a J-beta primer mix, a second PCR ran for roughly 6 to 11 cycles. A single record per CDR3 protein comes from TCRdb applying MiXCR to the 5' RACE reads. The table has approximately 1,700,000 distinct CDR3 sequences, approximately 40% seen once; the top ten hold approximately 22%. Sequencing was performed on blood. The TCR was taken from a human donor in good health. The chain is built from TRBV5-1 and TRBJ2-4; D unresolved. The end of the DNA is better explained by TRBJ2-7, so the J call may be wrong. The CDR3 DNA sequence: TGCGCCAGCAGCGCGGCCCTCGAGCAGTACTTC. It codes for CASSAALEQYF.